A selection of T cell receptor beta chains follows, all from one sample in a study of identifying expanded T cells in peripheral blood. The data were produced by immunoSEQ multiplex PCR, yet TCRdb's version contains in-frame clones alone and is incomplete. The data hold around 60,000 clones, with around 83% observed a single time. The specimen was blood. These receptors came from a person aged 18-69 years in good health. CDR3s include the opening cysteine and the closing phenylalanine or tryptophan. The D gene is left open where the match is weak. A row's size may be missing; if present it is once, few, many or a size class.

len | j_gene | v_gene | abundance | d_gene | CDR3nt | CDR3aa
13 | TRBJ2-3 | TRBV11-2 | few | NA | TGTGCCAGCAGCCGTGTTCTGGCAGATACGCAGTATTTT | CASSRVLADTQYF
13 | TRBJ2-1 | TRBV4-1 | NA | NA | TGCGCCAGCAGCCGGAGGGTTGGCAATGAGCAGTTCTTC | CASSRRVGNEQFF
16 | TRBJ1-1 | TRBV21-1 | few | NA | TGTGCCAGCAGCAAAGGGACAGGTTATATGAACACTGAAGCTTTCTTT | CASSKGTGYMNTEAFF
19 | TRBJ1-3 | TRBV21-1 | NA | NA | TGTGCCAGCAGCAAAAATCCCCAGATGAACAGGGGACCAGGAAACACCATATATTTT | CASSKNPQMNRGPGNTIYF
13 | TRBJ1-5 | TRBV4-1 | NA | NA | TGCGCCAGCAGAACAGGAAGCAATCAGCCCCAGCATTTT | CASRTGSNQPQHF
16 | TRBJ2-3 | TRBV5-6 | NA | NA | TGTGCCAGCAGACCGGGACGACTCAACATTTTAGATACGCAGTATTTT | CASRPGRLNILDTQYF
14 | TRBJ1-2 | TRBV7-2 | NA | TRBD1 | TGTGCCAGCAGCGAGACAGGGAGGGACTATGGCTACACCTTC | CASSETGRDYGYTF
15 | TRBJ2-3 | TRBV5-1 | few | TRBD1 | TGCGCCAGCAGCAGACAGGGGGCGGGCACAGATACGCAGTATTTT | CASSRQGAGTDTQYF
16 | TRBJ1-2 | TRBV30 | NA | TRBD1 | TGTGCCTGGAGTGTCCTTCCAGGGGGCGCCTACTATGGCTACACCTTC | CAWSVLPGGAYYGYTF
14 | TRBJ2-4 | TRBV7-2 | once | NA | TGTGCCAGCAGCTTAACCGGAGCCAAAAACATTCAGTACTTC | CASSLTGAKNIQYF
14 | TRBJ1-2 | TRBV2 | NA | NA | TGTGCCAGCAGTGCGCAGGGGACTAACTATGGCTACACCTTC | CASSAQGTNYGYTF
16 | TRBJ2-1 | TRBV5-4 | NA | TRBD2 | TGTGCCAGCAGCTCCGCTGGCGGGAGGGGAGATAATGAGCAGTTCTTC | CASSSAGGRGDNEQFF
11 | TRBJ2-3 | TRBV13 | NA | NA | TGTGCCAGCAGTCGCACAGATACGCAGTATTTT | CASSRTDTQYF
14 | TRBJ2-2 | TRBV7-6 | NA | NA | TGTGCCAGCAGCTTAGTCGGGGGTGCCGGGGAGCTGTTTTTT | CASSLVGGAGELFF
15 | TRBJ2-1 | TRBV7-9 | NA | TRBD2 | TGTGCCAGCAGCTTAGACCGCGGGAGGGGCGCTGAGCAGTTCTTC | CASSLDRGRGAEQFF
13 | TRBJ1-2 | TRBV7-8 | NA | NA | TGTGCCAGCAGCGTCTCGGGCGGCTATGGCTACACCTTC | CASSVSGGYGYTF
16 | TRBJ2-1 | TRBV5-1 | NA | TRBD1 | TGCGCCAGCAGCTTGGCGGGACAGGTTCCGACTAATGAGCAGTTCTTC | CASSLAGQVPTNEQFF
15 | TRBJ2-1 | TRBV4-2 | NA | NA | TGTGCCAGCAGCCAAGAGCTGGGGGTGCTGAATGAGCAGTTCTTC | CASSQELGVLNEQFF
12 | TRBJ2-2 | TRBV11-2 | NA | NA | TGTGCCAGCAGCCGGGGGACCGGGGAGCTGTTTTTT | CASSRGTGELFF
16 | TRBJ1-2 | TRBV30 | NA | NA | TGTGCCTGGAGGGAACAGCGTCCTTTTCTTAACTATGGCTACACCTTC | CAWREQRPFLNYGYTF
14 | TRBJ2-7 | TRBV7-2 | NA | NA | TGTGCCAGCAGCGTGACTAGTGGATCCTACGAGCAGTACTTC | CASSVTSGSYEQYF
14 | TRBJ2-5 | TRBV29-1 | NA | TRBD1 | TGCAGCGTTGACAAGACAGGGGGCGCAGAGACCCAGTACTTC | CSVDKTGGAETQYF
15 | TRBJ2-3 | TRBV6-1 | NA | TRBD2 | TGTGCCAGCAGTGCCTTAGCGGGGGATGAAGATACGCAGTATTTT | CASSALAGDEDTQYF
14 | TRBJ1-2 | TRBV18 | NA | NA | TGTGCCAGCTCACCACCCACCGGAACCTATGGCTACACCTTC | CASSPPTGTYGYTF
15 | TRBJ2-5 | TRBV28 | NA | TRBD1 | TGTGCCAGCCGCCATGGGGGACAGGTCTTGGAGACCCAGTACTTC | CASRHGGQVLETQYF
11 | TRBJ2-7 | TRBV19 | NA | NA | TGTGCCAGTAGTATAGGATACGAGCAGTACTTC | CASSIGYEQYF
12 | TRBJ1-2 | TRBV2 | few | TRBD1 | TGTGCCAGCAGGGACAGGGTCGCTGGCTACACCTTC | CASRDRVAGYTF
13 | TRBJ2-7 | TRBV30 | NA | TRBD2 | TGTGCCTGGAGTTTGACTAGCGGGTACGAGCAGTACTTC | CAWSLTSGYEQYF
17 | TRBJ2-7 | TRBV6-4 | NA | NA | TGTGCCAGCAGTGACGGGGGTCGGCGGCTAGTTGGCTACGAGCAGTACTTC | CASSDGGRRLVGYEQYF
14 | TRBJ2-1 | TRBV14 | NA | NA | TGTGCCAGCAGCCAAGATTTGGGGTCCGATGAGCAGTTCTTC | CASSQDLGSDEQFF
14 | TRBJ2-3 | TRBV5-4 | NA | NA | TGTGCCAGCAGCCGCCGACTAATCACAGATACGCAGTATTTT | CASSRRLITDTQYF
16 | TRBJ2-7 | TRBV7-9 | NA | TRBD2 | TGTGCCAGCAGCTCCAGGGCTGGGACTAGCAGCTACGAGCAGTACTTC | CASSSRAGTSSYEQYF
15 | TRBJ1-5 | TRBV2 | NA | NA | TGTGCCAGCAGTCCCCGGAGTCCTAGCAATCAGCCCCAGCATTTT | CASSPRSPSNQPQHF
14 | TRBJ2-3 | TRBV19 | NA | TRBD2 | TGTGCCAGTAGTTTGACTAGCAAGTCAGATACGCAGTATTTT | CASSLTSKSDTQYF